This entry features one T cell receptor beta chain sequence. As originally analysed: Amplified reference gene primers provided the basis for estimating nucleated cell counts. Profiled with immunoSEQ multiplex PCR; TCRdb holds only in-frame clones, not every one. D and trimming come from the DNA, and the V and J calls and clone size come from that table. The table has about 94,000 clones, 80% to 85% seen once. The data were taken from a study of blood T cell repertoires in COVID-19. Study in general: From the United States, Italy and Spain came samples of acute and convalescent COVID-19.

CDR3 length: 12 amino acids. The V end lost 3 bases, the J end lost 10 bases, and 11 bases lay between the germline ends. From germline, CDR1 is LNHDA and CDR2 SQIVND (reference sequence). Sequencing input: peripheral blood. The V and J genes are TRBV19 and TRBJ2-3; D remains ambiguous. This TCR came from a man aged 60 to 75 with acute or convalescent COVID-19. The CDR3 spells CASSIPGVPQYF. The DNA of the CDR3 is TGTGCCAGTAGTATTCCGGGTGTTCCGCAGTATTTT.